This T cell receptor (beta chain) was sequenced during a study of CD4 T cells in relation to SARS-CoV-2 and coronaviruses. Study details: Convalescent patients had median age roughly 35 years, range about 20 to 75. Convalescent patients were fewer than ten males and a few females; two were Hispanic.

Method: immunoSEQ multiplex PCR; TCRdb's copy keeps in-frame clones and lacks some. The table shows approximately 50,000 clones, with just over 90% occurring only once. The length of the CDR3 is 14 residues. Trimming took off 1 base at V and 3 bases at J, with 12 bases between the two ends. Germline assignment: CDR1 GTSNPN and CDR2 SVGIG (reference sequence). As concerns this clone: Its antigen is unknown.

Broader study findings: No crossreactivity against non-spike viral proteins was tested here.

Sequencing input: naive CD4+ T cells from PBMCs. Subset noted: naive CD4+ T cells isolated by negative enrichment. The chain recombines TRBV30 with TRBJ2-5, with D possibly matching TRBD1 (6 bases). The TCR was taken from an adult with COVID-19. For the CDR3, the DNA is TGTGCCTGGAGTGCGACAGGCCTTAAAGAGACCCAGTACTTC. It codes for CAWSATGLKETQYF.